A single sample is the source of the 23 T cell receptor beta chains below, sequenced in a study of blood T cell repertoires in COVID-19. The protocol was immunoSEQ multiplex PCR, while the TCRdb copy is restricted to in-frame clones and leaves out a portion. The top ten hold around 3.7% of the sample, which has tens of thousands of clones, roughly 80% seen once. The sample was PBMCs or T cells enriched from blood (not recorded which). The receptors were gathered from a middle-aged woman with acute COVID-19.

The chain uses TRBV28 and TRBJ1-4; TRBD1 might be the D (6 bases). Per germline, CDR1 MDHEN and CDR2 SYDVKM. The V end lost 5 bases, the J end lost 8 bases, and 18 bases lay between the germline ends. This CDR3 has 15 residues. The CDR3, as DNA: TGTGCCAGCAGTGCACCCGGAGGGGGGGAAGAAAAACTGTTTTTT. The encoded protein is CASSAPGGGEEKLFF.

This chain connects TRBV5-1 to TRBJ2-1; the D gene is possibly TRBD1 (5 bases). This CDR3 contains 15 residues. The germline V gene has CDR1 SGHRS and CDR2 YFSETQ. V lost 1 base and J lost 1, with 9 bases in between. The CDR3 DNA is TGCGCCAGCAGCTTGCAGGGTTTATCCTACAATGAGCAGTTCTTC. This gives the protein CASSLQGLSYNEQFF.

This clone showed up just a few times. This sequence joins TRBV7-2 and TRBJ1-4; 8 positions agree with TRBD1. The CDR3 sequence is 15 residues long. The germline V gene encodes CDR1 SGHTA and CDR2 FQGNSA. V lost 5 bases to trimming and J lost 6 bases; unmatched junction nucleotides: 8. This CDR3 is CASSRRTGSDEKLFF. DNA of the CDR3: TGTGCCAGCAGCCGGAGGACAGGGTCGGATGAAAAACTGTTTTTT.

V gene TRBV19 combines with J gene TRBJ1-2; tentative D call: TRBD1 (6 bases). Trimming left V 7 bases short and J 0 bases short, with 15 bases between. This CDR3 is built from 15 residues. The germline V gene has CDR1 LNHDA and CDR2 SQIVND (reference sequence). The CDR3 protein is CASNTPGGTNYGYTF. The DNA of the CDR3 is TGTGCCAGTAACACCCCTGGGGGCACTAACTATGGCTACACCTTC.

This clone was observed a handful of times. The V gene is TRBV28, the J gene TRBJ1-2; 7 bases fit TRBD1. J was trimmed by 4 bases and V by 6 bases; bases with no gene match: 8. The CDR3 extends over 14 amino acids. Germline CDR1 is MDHEN and CDR2 is SYDVKM. CDR3 residues: CASRKGALGYGYTF. DNA of the CDR3: TGTGCCAGCAGAAAGGGGGCGCTTGGCTATGGCTACACCTTC.

This chain joins TRBV4-1 and TRBJ2-5, with D perhaps matching TRBD1 (5 bases). The CDR3 is 13 amino acids. V gave up 1 base and J gave up 5 bases, with 8 bases separating them. The germline V gene has CDR1 MGHRA and CDR2 YSYEKL. CDR3 DNA: TGCGCCAGCAGCCAAGGGGGCTGGGAGACCCAGTACTTC. The encoded protein is CASSQGGWETQYF.

The chain links TRBV28 to TRBJ2-2, with 7 bases fitting TRBD1. Germline CDR1 and CDR2: MDHEN and SYDVKM. The J segment lost 4 bases and the V segment lost 4 bases, leaving 6 bases of the junction unmatched. The CDR3 has 15 amino acids. The DNA of the CDR3 is TGTGCCAGCAGTTCCCAGGGGGTCGTCACCGGGGAGCTGTTTTTT. Its protein product is CASSSQGVVTGELFF.

This chain connects TRBV10-1 to TRBJ1-3, with unresolved D. The V gene's germline CDR1 is WNHNN and CDR2 SYGVQD (reference sequence). V lost 3 bases and J lost 0, with 9 bases in between. This CDR3 spans 15 amino acids. The CDR3 coding sequence is TGCGCCAGCAGTGACGGGGTTACCTCTGGAAACACCATATATTTT. The encoded protein is CASSDGVTSGNTIYF.

The rearrangement uses TRBV10-3 and TRBJ2-1; 7 nucleotides align to TRBD1. V lost 6 bases to trimming and J lost 7 bases; unmatched junction nucleotides: 6. The germline V gene has CDR1 ENHRY and CDR2 SYGVKD. The CDR3 is made up of 13 amino acids. The CDR3 nucleotides read TGTGCCATCAGCCGGGACAGCCGAAATGAGCAGTTCTTC. Its protein product is CAISRDSRNEQFF.

V and J are TRBV7-8 and TRBJ1-5; the D gene is possibly TRBD1 (5 bases). The CDR3 totals 17 residues. CDR1 and CDR2 from the germline V gene are SGHVS and FQNEAQ. V shed 1 base and J shed 1 base, with 14 bases lying between them. CDR3 bases: TGTGCCAGCAGCTTAGGTCGGGGGGTGCCGAGCAATCAGCCCCAGCATTTT. Its protein product is CASSLGRGVPSNQPQHF.

This sequence joins TRBV7-8 and TRBJ1-3, with D perhaps matching TRBD1 (5 bases). This CDR3 has 15 residues. Trimming took off 0 bases at V and 2 bases at J, with 8 bases between the two ends. Germline V gene lookup returns CDR1 SGHVS and CDR2 FQNEAQ. CDR3 coding DNA: TGTGCCAGCAGCTTAGCAGGGGTTGCTGGAAACACCATATATTTT. As protein: CASSLAGVAGNTIYF.

A single count supports this clone. The chain links TRBV18 to TRBJ2-7; TRBD2 is a possible D gene (6 bases). Deletions cut 3 bases from V and 0 bases from J, with 15 bases between. The CDR3 is made up of 16 amino acids. Germline values: CDR1 KGHSH, CDR2 LQKENI. CDR3 in DNA: TGTGCCAGCTCACCCCTGACGGGGGTAGGCTCCTACGAGCAGTACTTC. The encoded protein is CASSPLTGVGSYEQYF. Looking up the rest from reference TRBV18 and TRBJ2-7 gives the full variable domain: NAGVMQNPRHLVRRRGQEARLRCSPMKGHSHVYWYRQLPEEGLKFMVYLQKENIIDESGMPKERFSAEFPKEGPSILRIQQVVRGDSAAYFCASSPLTGVGSYEQYFGPGTRLTVT.

The chain joins TRBV7-9 to TRBJ1-2; 8 positions agree with TRBD1. CDR1 and CDR2 (germline): SEHNR, FQNEAQ (reference sequence). With 7 bases clipped from V and 7 bases from J, the junction kept 11 bases outside the gene matches. The CDR3 sequence is 14 residues long. CDR3 region: CASNGDRGKRGYTF. The CDR3 DNA is TGTGCCAGCAACGGTGACAGGGGCAAACGTGGCTACACCTTC.

This chain uses TRBV5-6 with TRBJ2-3, with 10 bases identical to TRBD1. V lost 4 bases, J lost 7 bases, and 12 bases stayed unmatched. CDR3 size: 16 residues. Germline V gene sequence: CDR1 SGHDT, CDR2 YYEEEE. The chain's CDR3 is CASSKHGTGAVHTQYF. In DNA form, the CDR3 reads TGTGCCAGCAGCAAACACGGGACAGGGGCGGTCCATACGCAGTATTTT.

The V gene is TRBV5-8, the J gene TRBJ2-3, with 13 nucleotides matching TRBD2. V shed 5 bases and J 2 bases; nucleotides not matched to a gene: 5. Germline CDR1 and CDR2: SGHTS and YDEGEE. This CDR3 spans 16 amino acids. The CDR3, as DNA: TGTGCCAGCAGAGAGGGGACTAGCGGGATCACAGATACGCAGTATTTT. Encoded protein: CASREGTSGITDTQYF.

This chain connects TRBV3-1 (or the pseudogene TRBV3-2) to TRBJ1-4; 7 positions match TRBD1. Germline-derived CDR1 and CDR2 are LGHDT and YNNKEL (reference sequence). The CDR3 is made up of 14 amino acids. The trim removed 2 bases at V and 7 bases at J, leaving 4 bases unmatched. Here the CDR3 reads CASSQYRGSEKLFF. Here the CDR3 DNA reads TGTGCCAGCAGCCAATACAGGGGAAGTGAAAAACTGTTTTTT.

The J gene is TRBJ2-1, the V gene TRBV5-1; possible D gene TRBD2, 5 bases. V lost 3 bases to trimming and J lost 9 bases, with 13 bases between them. The CDR3 has 13 amino acids. Germline values: CDR1 SGHRS, CDR2 YFSETQ. This CDR3 reads CASSSPHSVEQFF. In nucleotides, the CDR3 is TGCGCCAGCAGCTCCCCGCATAGCGTTGAGCAGTTCTTC.

The chain has TRBV11-3 and TRBJ2-1; weak D call: TRBD2 (6 bases). Germline V CDR1 and CDR2: SGHNT, YENEEA. This CDR3 has 16 amino acids. Trimming took 5 bases from V and 4 from J, leaving 18 bases between them. The CDR3 nucleotides are TGTGCCAGCAGCCCGGGCCGTGCGGGGAGGTACAATGAGCAGTTCTTC. Translated, it gives CASSPGRAGRYNEQFF.

This clone was detected a few times. V and J are TRBV28 and TRBJ1-4, with TRBD1 matching over 9 bases. V shed 8 bases and J 3 bases; nucleotides not matched to a gene: 10. CDR1 MDHEN and CDR2 SYDVKM come from the germline V gene. The CDR3 extends over 16 amino acids. The CDR3 here is CASRDRDVPANEKLFF. The CDR3 nucleotides are TGTGCCAGCCGGGACAGGGATGTTCCTGCTAATGAAAAACTGTTTTTT.

This chain joins TRBV6-5 and TRBJ1-2; no firm D call. Trimming removed 6 bases at V and 3 bases at J, with 5 bases between. The CDR3 is 11 amino acids. In germline, CDR1 is MNHEY, CDR2 SVGAGI. CDR3 amino acids: CASRADYGYTF. The CDR3 region has the DNA TGTGCCAGCAGAGCGGACTATGGCTACACCTTC.

The chain carries TRBV28 and TRBJ1-1; 8 bases map to TRBD1. With 0 bases clipped from V and 1 base from J, the junction kept 13 bases outside the gene matches. This CDR3 is built from 19 residues. Per the germline V gene, CDR1 is MDHEN and CDR2 is SYDVKM. The CDR3: CASSLWFPRGRLQNTEAFF. The CDR3 region has the DNA TGTGCCAGCAGTTTATGGTTTCCCAGGGGGCGCCTACAGAACACTGAAGCTTTCTTT.

V is TRBV5-1 and J is TRBJ2-2, with D uncertain. Germline loops: CDR1 SGHRS, CDR2 YFSETQ. The CDR3 has 16 amino acids. The V and J ends lost 4 bases and 7 bases respectively, with 20 bases between them. CDR3: CASSPSARVEYGELFF. CDR3 nucleotides: TGCGCCAGCAGCCCCTCTGCCCGGGTTGAATACGGGGAGCTGTTTTTT.

The chain employs TRBV2 and TRBJ2-1, with D unclear. V was trimmed by 3 bases and J by 1 base, leaving 13 bases between them. The CDR3 is made up of 16 amino acids. Looked up from germline, CDR1 is SNHLY and CDR2 is FYNNEI. The CDR3 sequence: CASSERESPSYNEQFF. The CDR3, as DNA: TGTGCCAGCAGTGAGCGTGAGTCCCCGTCCTACAATGAGCAGTTCTTC.